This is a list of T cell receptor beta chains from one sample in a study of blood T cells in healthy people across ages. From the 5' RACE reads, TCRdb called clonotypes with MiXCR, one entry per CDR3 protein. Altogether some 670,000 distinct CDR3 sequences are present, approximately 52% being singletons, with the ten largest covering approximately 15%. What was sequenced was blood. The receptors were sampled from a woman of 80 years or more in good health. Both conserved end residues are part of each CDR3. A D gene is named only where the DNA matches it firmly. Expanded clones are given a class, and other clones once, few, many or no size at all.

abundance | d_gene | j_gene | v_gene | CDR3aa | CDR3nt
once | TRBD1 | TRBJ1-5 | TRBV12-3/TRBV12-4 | CASTLDRADQPQHF | TGTGCCAGCACTCTAGACAGGGCGGATCAGCCCCAGCATTTT
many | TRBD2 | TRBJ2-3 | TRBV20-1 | CSVAQDYSGYDVGTQYF | TGCAGTGTCGCCCAGGACTATAGCGGGTATGATGTGGGAACGCAGTATTTT
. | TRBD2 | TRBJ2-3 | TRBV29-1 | CSGAGGIIGTDTQYF | TGCAGCGGTGCGGGGGGGATTATTGGCACAGATACGCAGTATTTT
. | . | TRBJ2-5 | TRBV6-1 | CASSTLDWGTQYF | TGTGCCAGCAGTACCCTTGACTGGGGGACCCAGTACTTC
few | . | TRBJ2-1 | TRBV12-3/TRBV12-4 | CASSLLGGGVDNEQFF | TGTGCCAGCAGTTTATTAGGGGGGGGCGTTGACAATGAGCAGTTCTTC
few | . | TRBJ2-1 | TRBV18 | CASSPRDSAGSYNEQFF | TGTGCCAGCTCACCACGGGACTCGGCGGGCTCCTACAATGAGCAGTTCTTC
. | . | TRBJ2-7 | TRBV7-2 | CASSDSAGYTYEQYF | TGTGCCAGCAGCGACTCAGCGGGTTACACCTACGAGCAGTACTTC
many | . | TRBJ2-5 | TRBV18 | CASSPGPLSKTQYF | TGTGCCAGCTCCCCTGGACCTTTATCTAAGACCCAGTACTTC
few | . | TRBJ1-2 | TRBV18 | CASSPLSTATYYGYTF | TGTGCCAGCTCACCGCTTTCAACGGCAACCTACTATGGCTACACCTTC
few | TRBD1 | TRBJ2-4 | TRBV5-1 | CASSLGSDRGKNIQYF | TGCGCCAGCAGCTTGGGGTCGGACAGGGGGAAAAACATTCAGTACTTC
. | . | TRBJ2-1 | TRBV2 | CASRGAGSYNEQFF | TGTGCCAGCAGGGGAGCAGGGTCCTACAATGAGCAGTTCTTC
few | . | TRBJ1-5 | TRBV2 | CASSRGKNSNQPQHF | TGTGCCAGCAGCCGAGGGAAAAATAGCAATCAGCCCCAGCATTTT
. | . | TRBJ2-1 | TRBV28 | CVSSFGGTLNYEQFF | TGTGTCAGCAGTTTTGGGGGGACTTTGAACTATGAGCAGTTCTTC
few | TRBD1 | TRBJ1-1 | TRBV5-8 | CASSFPGTENTEAFF | TGTGCCAGCAGCTTTCCCGGGACAGAGAACACTGAAGCTTTCTTT
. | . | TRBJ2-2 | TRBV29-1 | CSGENTGELFF | TGCAGCGGCGAAAACACCGGGGAGCTGTTTTTT
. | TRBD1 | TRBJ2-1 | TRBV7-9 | CASSASPGQGYNEQFF | TGTGCCAGCAGCGCGAGTCCGGGACAGGGTTACAATGAGCAGTTCTTC
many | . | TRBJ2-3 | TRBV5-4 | CASSESQVTDTQYF | TGTGCCAGCAGCGAATCACAGGTCACAGATACGCAGTATTTT
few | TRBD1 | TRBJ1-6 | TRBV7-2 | CASSLTTGRGSPLHF | TGTGCCAGCAGCCTGACGACAGGGCGGGGATCACCCCTCCACTTT
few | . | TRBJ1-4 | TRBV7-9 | CANSLELRVGEKLFF | TGTGCCAACAGCTTAGAGCTCAGGGTTGGGGAAAAACTGTTTTTT
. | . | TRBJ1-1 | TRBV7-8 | CASGLTGGGYTEAFF | TGTGCCAGCGGACTCACGGGGGGGGGATACACTGAAGCTTTCTTT
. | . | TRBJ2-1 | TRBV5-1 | CATRPNHNEQFF | TGCGCCACCCGGCCCAACCACAATGAGCAGTTCTTC
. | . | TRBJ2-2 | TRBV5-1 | CASSYERLGTGELFF | TGCGCCAGCAGCTATGAAAGATTGGGCACCGGGGAGCTGTTTTTT
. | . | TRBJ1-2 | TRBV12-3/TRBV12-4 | CASSQGRRVRDSGGYTF | TGTGCCAGCAGCCAAGGTAGAAGGGTCAGGGACTCAGGAGGCTACACCTTC
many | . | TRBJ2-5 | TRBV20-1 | CSASRGGATETQYF | TGCAGTGCTAGTCGTGGGGGGGCAACCGAGACCCAGTACTTC
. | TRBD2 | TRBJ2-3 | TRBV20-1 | CSARGPGLAGYRDTQYF | TGCAGTGCTAGAGGGCCCGGACTAGCGGGATATCGAGATACGCAGTATTTT
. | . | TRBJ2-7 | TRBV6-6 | CASSYRTGRNEQYF | TGTGCCAGCAGTTATCGTACAGGCCGCAACGAGCAGTACTTC
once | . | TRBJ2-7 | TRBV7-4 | CASSLPGSEGGYEQYF | TGTGCCAGCAGCTTACCTGGGTCGGAGGGGGGTTACGAGCAGTACTTC
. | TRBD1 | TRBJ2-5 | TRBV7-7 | CASSQGQVAETQYF | TGTGCTAGCAGCCAAGGACAGGTGGCAGAGACCCAGTACTTC
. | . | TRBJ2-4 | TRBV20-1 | CSARDCSGNIQYF | TGCAGTGCTAGAGATTGTAGCGGAAACATTCAGTACTTC
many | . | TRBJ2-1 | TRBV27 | CASSLGSRWGNEQFF | TGTGCCAGCAGTTTAGGGTCTAGATGGGGGAATGAGCAGTTCTTC
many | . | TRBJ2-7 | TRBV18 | CASSPFRGWEQYF | TGTGCCAGCTCACCGTTCAGGGGATGGGAGCAGTACTTC
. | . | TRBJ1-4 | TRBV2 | CASLRETNEKLFF | TGTGCCAGCCTCAGGGAAACTAATGAAAAACTGTTTTTT
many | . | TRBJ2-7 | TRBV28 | CASSLGFNEQYF | TGTGCCAGCAGTTTAGGCTTCAACGAGCAGTACTTC
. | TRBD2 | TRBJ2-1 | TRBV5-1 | CASSFTSGNNEQFF | TGCGCCAGCAGCTTTACTAGCGGAAACAATGAGCAGTTCTTC
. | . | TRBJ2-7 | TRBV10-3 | CAISESIYREQYF | TGTGCCATCAGTGAGTCGATCTATCGCGAGCAGTACTTC
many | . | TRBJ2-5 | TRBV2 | CASRREQETQYF | TGTGCCAGCAGACGAGAACAAGAGACCCAGTACTTC
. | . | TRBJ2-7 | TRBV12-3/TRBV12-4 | CASRKDAGTGEQYF | TGTGCCAGCAGGAAAGACGCGGGTACGGGCGAGCAGTACTTC
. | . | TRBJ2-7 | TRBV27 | CASSPTGHGTYEQYF | TGTGCCAGCAGTCCCACGGGACACGGAACCTACGAGCAGTACTTC
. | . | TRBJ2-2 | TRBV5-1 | CASSLVAKDTGELFF | TGCGCCAGCAGCTTGGTGGCGAAGGACACCGGGGAGCTGTTTTTT
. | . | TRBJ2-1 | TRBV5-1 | CASSWGGNNEQFF | TGCGCCAGCAGCTGGGGGGGCAACAATGAGCAGTTCTTC
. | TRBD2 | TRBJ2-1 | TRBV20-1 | CSASSSRRGGWSYNEQFF | TGCAGTGCTAGTTCTTCTCGGCGGGGGGGCTGGTCCTACAATGAGCAGTTCTTC
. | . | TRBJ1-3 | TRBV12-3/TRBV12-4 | CASSPGGQGGNTIYF | TGTGCCAGCAGCCCGGGGGGGCAGGGGGGAAACACCATATATTTT
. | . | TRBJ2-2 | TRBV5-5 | CASTTDHTGELFF | TGTGCCAGCACCACAGACCACACCGGGGAGCTGTTTTTT
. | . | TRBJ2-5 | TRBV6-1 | CASSSRDTYNEQYF | TGTGCCAGCAGTAGCCGGGACACCTACAATGAGCAGTACTTC
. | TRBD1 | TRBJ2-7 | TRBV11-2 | CASSLEGQVIYEQYF | TGTGCCAGCAGCTTAGAGGGACAGGTTATCTACGAGCAGTACTTC
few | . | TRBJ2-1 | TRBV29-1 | CSEYSAGLPGDEQFF | TGCAGCGAATACTCAGCGGGTCTCCCTGGGGATGAGCAGTTCTTC
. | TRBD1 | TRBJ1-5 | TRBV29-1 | CSVAQGAGGRHQPQHF | TGCAGCGTCGCACAGGGGGCGGGGGGAAGGCATCAGCCCCAGCATTTT
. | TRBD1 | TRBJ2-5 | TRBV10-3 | CASTDRENQETQYF | TGTGCCAGTACCGACAGGGAGAACCAAGAGACCCAGTACTTC
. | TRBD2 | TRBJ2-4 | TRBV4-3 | CASSQDSGLAGVGNIQYF | TGCGCCAGCAGCCAAGATTCAGGACTAGCGGGAGTCGGGAACATTCAGTACTTC
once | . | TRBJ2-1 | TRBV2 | CASIFQADSQETQFF | TGTGCCAGTATCTTCCAGGCGGACAGTCAAGAGACCCAGTTCTTC
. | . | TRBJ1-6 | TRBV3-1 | CASSQEDRRNSPLHF | TGTGCCAGCAGCCAAGAAGACAGAAGAAATTCACCCCTCCACTTT
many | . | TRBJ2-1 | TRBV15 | CATSREGRGLSNEQFF | TGTGCCACCAGCAGAGAGGGTCGCGGCTTATCCAATGAGCAGTTCTTC
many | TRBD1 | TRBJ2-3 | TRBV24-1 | CATSSPGQGRDTQYF | TGTGCCACCAGCAGTCCGGGACAGGGTAGAGATACGCAGTATTTT
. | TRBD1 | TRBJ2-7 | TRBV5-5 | CASSVDRGHEQYF | TGTGCCAGCAGCGTGGACAGGGGGCACGAGCAGTACTTC
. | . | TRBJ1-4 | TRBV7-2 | CASSRLAGAANEKLFF | TGTGCCAGCAGCCGGCTCGCGGGGGCGGCTAATGAAAAACTGTTTTTT
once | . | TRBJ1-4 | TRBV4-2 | CASSRSQLDATNEKLFF | TGTGCCAGCAGCCGAAGTCAGTTAGATGCAACTAATGAAAAACTGTTTTTT
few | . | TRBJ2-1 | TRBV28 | CASSPKAGYNEQFF | TGTGCCAGCAGCCCAAAGGCGGGTTACAATGAGCAGTTCTTC
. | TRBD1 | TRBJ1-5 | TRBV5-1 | CASSRTGDPEQPQHF | TGCGCCAGCAGCAGGACAGGTGACCCCGAACAGCCCCAGCATTTT
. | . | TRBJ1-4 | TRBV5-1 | CASSTQGISEKLFF | TGCGCCAGCTCAACGCAGGGGATTAGTGAAAAACTGTTTTTT
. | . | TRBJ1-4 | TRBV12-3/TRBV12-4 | CASSSRGFGEKLFF | TGTGCCAGCAGTTCCAGGGGCTTTGGAGAAAAACTGTTTTTT